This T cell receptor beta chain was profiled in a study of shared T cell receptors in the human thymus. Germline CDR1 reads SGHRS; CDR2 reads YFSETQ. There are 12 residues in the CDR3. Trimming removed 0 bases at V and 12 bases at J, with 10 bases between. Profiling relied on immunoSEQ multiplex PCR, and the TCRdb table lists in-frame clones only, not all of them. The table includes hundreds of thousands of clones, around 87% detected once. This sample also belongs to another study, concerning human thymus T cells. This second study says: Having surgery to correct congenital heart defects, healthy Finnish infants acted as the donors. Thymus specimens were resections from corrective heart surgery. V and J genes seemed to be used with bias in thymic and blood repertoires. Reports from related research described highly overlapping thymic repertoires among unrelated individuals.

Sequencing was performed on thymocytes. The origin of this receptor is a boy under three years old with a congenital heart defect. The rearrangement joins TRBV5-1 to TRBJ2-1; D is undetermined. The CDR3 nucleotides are TGCGCCAGCAGCTTGGCCGAGCTCGGGCAGTTCTTC. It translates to CASSLAELGQFF.